These 17 T cell receptor beta chains share one sample of origin, sequenced in a study of OX40 agonist ivuxolimab in advanced cancers. TCRdb's table, derived via immunoSEQ multiplex PCR, lists solely in-frame clones and lacks some. The sample records about 63,000 clones, 85% to 90% being singletons. This material consisted of CD4+ or CD8+ T cells sorted from blood, taken in a trial of the OX40 agonist ivuxolimab. These receptors came from an adult with an advanced solid tumor such as melanoma, head and neck, liver or kidney cancer.

This clone showed up just a few times. This chain connects TRBV11-2 to TRBJ2-1; no firm D call. This CDR3 is 11 amino acids long. V lost 7 bases and J lost 4, with 5 bases in between. The V gene's germline CDR1 is SGHAT and CDR2 FQNNGV. The CDR3, as DNA: TGTGCCAGCACCTCTTACAATGAGCAGTTCTTC. Residues: CASTSYNEQFF.

CDR3 protein: CASSFGQGALQETQYF. The CDR3 nucleotides read TGTGCCAGCAGTTTTGGTCAGGGGGCCCTCCAAGAGACCCAGTACTTC. This sequence joins TRBV28 and TRBJ2-5; 8 nucleotides line up with TRBD1. The CDR3 has 16 residues. Germline-derived CDR1 and CDR2 are MDHEN and SYDVKM. After removal of 3 bases from V and 1 base from J, the junction contained 7 bases not matched to a gene.

This chain uses TRBV28 with TRBJ2-7; D tentatively fits TRBD1 or TRBD2 (5 bases each). Germline V gives CDR1 MDHEN, CDR2 SYDVKM. The ends were cut back, 5 bases at V and 4 bases at J, with 18 bases in the middle. CDR3 length: 15 amino acids. The CDR3, as DNA: TGTGCCAGCAGTACACCGTTGGGGGTTGGATACGAGCAGTACTTC. It is translated as CASSTPLGVGYEQYF.

In this sample, this clone turned up once. V gene TRBV5-1 combines with J gene TRBJ1-3; D call uncertain. In germline, CDR1 is SGHRS, CDR2 YFSETQ. The CDR3 totals 17 residues. Trimming pared 3 bases from V and 0 bases from J, leaving 16 bases between. The chain's CDR3 is CASSSVSTLVSGNTIYF. Here the CDR3 DNA reads TGCGCCAGCAGCTCCGTTTCCACCCTCGTCTCTGGAAACACCATATATTTT.

V gene TRBV28 combines with J gene TRBJ2-3; 7 bases match TRBD1. CDR1 and CDR2 (germline): MDHEN, SYDVKM. The ends lost 6 bases at V and 3 bases at J; junction bases unmatched: 6. The CDR3 totals 14 residues. The CDR3 DNA sequence: TGTGCCAGCAGCATAGGGGGCGTGACAGATACGCAGTATTTT. It encodes CASSIGGVTDTQYF.

This sequence joins TRBV28 and TRBJ1-1; TRBD1 might be the D (5 bases). CDR1 is MDHEN, CDR2 SYDVKM, per germline. The V end was cut by 6 bases, the J end by 10 bases, with 12 bases between. This CDR3 is 11 amino acids long. CDR3 protein: CASRTARRAFF. The CDR3 region has the DNA TGTGCCAGCAGGACAGCCCGGCGAGCTTTCTTT.

This chain joins TRBV11-2 and TRBJ2-3; unclear D gene. Germline CDR1 reads SGHAT; CDR2 reads FQNNGV. The germline V and J ends were trimmed by 1 base and 5 bases, with 10 bases remaining between them. The CDR3 has 14 residues. The CDR3 DNA follows: TGTGCCAGCAGCTTAGTGGATTTGGGAGATACGCAGTATTTT. It encodes CASSLVDLGDTQYF.

A word on this clone: No conserved phenylalanine or tryptophan ends this CDR3, so it is likely a read error. Because the CDR3's place on the DNA is in doubt, the DNA is left out and the CDR3 is given as listed by TCRdb. This chain connects TRBV28 to TRBJ2-4; the table's D call TRBD1 went unverified against the DNA. CDR1 and CDR2 from the germline V gene are MDHEN and SYDVKM. Both ends counted, the CDR3 spans 10 residues. The CDR3 loop is CASSGREMDL.

The CDR3 loop reads CASSQDSQGGEEKLFF. CDR3 nucleotides: TGCGCCAGCAGTCAAGACTCTCAGGGAGGAGAAGAAAAACTGTTTTTT. The V call is TRBV23-1, the J call TRBJ1-4; TRBD1 might be the D (5 bases). TRBV23-1 is labeled an ORF, and its function is uncertain. The length of the CDR3 is 16 residues. Trimming stripped 2 bases from V and 8 bases from J, with 18 bases between.

A few counts support this clone. The rearrangement joins TRBV18 to TRBJ1-5; D is ambiguous. This CDR3 is built from 14 residues. V was trimmed by 5 bases and J by 6 bases, leaving 14 bases between them. The germline V gene encodes CDR1 KGHSH and CDR2 LQKENI. CDR3 region: CASSGLLDGQPQHF. DNA of the CDR3: TGTGCCAGCTCAGGGCTCCTTGACGGTCAGCCCCAGCATTTT.

The rearrangement uses TRBV15 and TRBJ1-1, with D possibly being TRBD1 (6 bases). Trimming removed 0 bases at V and 4 bases at J, with 9 bases between. Germline V lookup: CDR1 LNHNV, CDR2 YYDKDF (reference sequence). This CDR3 spans 14 amino acids. The CDR3 region is CATSRDPGATEAFF. For the CDR3, the DNA is TGTGCCACCAGCAGAGATCCAGGGGCCACTGAAGCTTTCTTT.

The gene calls are TRBV28 and TRBJ2-7; D uncertain. The germline V gene has CDR1 MDHEN and CDR2 SYDVKM. The CDR3 extends over 11 amino acids. Trimming removed 2 bases at V and 2 bases at J, with 1 base between. The CDR3 here is CASSLTYEQYF. The CDR3 DNA reads as TGTGCCAGCAGTTTAACCTACGAGCAGTACTTC.

The chain couples TRBV5-1 to TRBJ1-1; 8 nucleotides agree with TRBD1. This CDR3 has 14 amino acids. Germline V gene lookup returns CDR1 SGHRS and CDR2 YFSETQ. The J segment lost 4 bases and the V segment lost 0 bases, leaving 2 bases of the junction unmatched. CDR3 coding DNA: TGCGCCAGCAGCTTGGCAGGGGGCCGCACTGAAGCTTTCTTT. This translates into CASSLAGGRTEAFF.

This rearrangement joins TRBV23-1 to TRBJ2-7; D assignment may be TRBD1 or TRBD2 (5 bases each). TRBV23-1 belongs to the ORF category, with a function that is uncertain. Deletions cut 0 bases from V and 9 bases from J, with 15 bases between. CDR3 length: 14 amino acids. CDR3 in amino acids: CASSQSRGAGGQYF. In nucleotides, the CDR3 is TGCGCCAGCAGTCAATCTCGAGGGGCAGGTGGGCAGTACTTC.

The rearrangement joins TRBV28 to TRBJ2-2; D unclear. The CDR3 is 17 residues long. Germline V gives CDR1 MDHEN, CDR2 SYDVKM. V gave up 2 bases and J gave up 1 base, with 14 bases separating them. DNA for the CDR3: TGTGCCAGCAGTTTAGGTGGGTGGCGCAGGAACACCGGGGAGCTGTTTTTT. Its protein product is CASSLGGWRRNTGELFF.

This sequence joins TRBV5-4 and TRBJ2-3; 11 bases align to TRBD2. V was pared by 1 base and J by 14 bases, with 12 bases of the junction left unmatched. The V gene's germline CDR1 is SGHNT and CDR2 YYREEE (reference sequence). The CDR3 has 15 amino acids. The CDR3 DNA sequence: TGTGCCAGCAGCTTGTATGGGCTAGCGGGGGGAAAGGGGTATTTT. This gives the protein CASSLYGLAGGKGYF.

The J gene is TRBJ2-5, the V gene TRBV6-5; D perhaps matches TRBD1 (6 bases). The germline CDR1 and CDR2 sequences are MNHEY and SVGAGI. With 2 bases removed from V and 0 bases from J, the gap between germline ends came to 10 bases. This CDR3 has 15 residues. The CDR3 loop reads CASSYAGDHQETQYF. Here the CDR3 DNA reads TGTGCCAGCAGTTACGCAGGGGACCACCAAGAGACCCAGTACTTC.